This T cell receptor (beta chain) was identified during a study of cytomegalovirus exposure and HLA in healthy donors. The overall study: From 150 million to 200 million T cells, an earlier analysis saw roughly 110 million unique TCR beta sequences.

Study results and limitations: Earlier analysis looked at TCR beta V segments, and most were productive about 87% or about 30% of the time. The authors later linked a missense DCLRE1C variant to TCR beta V- and J-gene trimming.

This CDR3 region has 12 residues. Germline lookup yields CDR1 LNHDA and CDR2 SQIVND (reference sequence). The V end was cut by 7 bases, the J end by 2 bases, with 9 bases between. Amplification used 60 Vbeta primers and 13 Jbeta primers. Some clones are missing from TCRdb's copy, which holds only in-frame ones; the method was immunoSEQ multiplex PCR. The table lists about 120,000 clones, roughly 76% of them singletons. In this sample, this clone turned up a few times. Its antigen is as yet unknown. This receptor was taken from a woman aged 45-60 years in good health and CMV-seronegative. Sequencing input: PBMCs. The genes are TRBV19 and TRBJ2-7; D call uncertain. The CDR3 DNA is TGTGCCAGTAATAATGGGCCCTACGAGCAGTACTTC. It translates to CASNNGPYEQYF.